This TCR beta chain was sequenced in a study of blood T cells in healthy people across ages. Overall study results and limits: Naive CD4+ cell counts and diversity both ran higher in long-lived than in aged donors.

Germline lookup yields CDR1 SQVTM and CDR2 ANQGSEA. The CDR3 spans 13 residues. V was pared by 4 bases and J by 0 bases, with 10 bases between. Each donor supplied 7.5 to 10 milliliters of peripheral blood. Whenever a sample was processed, at least 6.5 million PBMCs were isolated. This clonotype was counted ten times or more. Antigen: not known. A sample-barcoded 5' primer and a J-beta primer mix were used in a second PCR of roughly 7 to 12 cycles. Each cDNA molecule, via a template-switch adaptor with 12 random nucleotides, was tagged. MiXCR was run by TCRdb on the 5' RACE reads, yielding one entry per CDR3 protein. In the table there are about 1.7 million distinct CDR3 sequences, roughly 28% of which are singletons.

This receptor was taken from a woman aged 25 to 39 in good health. The chain uses TRBV29-1 and TRBJ2-7, with D perhaps TRBD1 (5 bases). Sequencing was carried out using blood. This chain's CDR3 is CSVVYRSSYEQYF. CDR3 nucleotides: TGCAGCGTTGTATACAGGAGCTCCTACGAGCAGTACTTC.